Listed below are T cell receptor beta chains from one sample, sequenced in a study of CD8 T cells in Susac syndrome. TCRdb called the immunoSEQ multiplex PCR reads again in MiXCR, with one record for every CDR3 protein. This table holds about 180,000 distinct CDR3 sequences, roughly 94% found once. The sequencing input was CD4+ T cells from PBMCs. The receptor source for this set is a human donor with Susac syndrome. The CDR3 runs from the conserved cysteine through the conserved F or W. The D gene is left open where the match is weak. The size of a clone is reported for some rows only, either as once, few or many, or as a class for expanded clones.

d_call j_call clone_size v_call cdr3_aa cdr3_nt
- TRBJ1-2 - TRBV20-1 CSARDGVGGYTF TGCAGTGCTAGAGATGGGGTTGGGGGCTACACCTTC
TRBD1 TRBJ2-7 - TRBV7-9 CASSSTGTGGVYEQYF TGTGCCAGCAGCTCTACTGGGACAGGGGGAGTCTACGAGCAGTACTTC
- TRBJ1-5 - TRBV20-1 CSASPGTDDQPQHF TGCAGTGCTAGCCCCGGGACTGACGATCAGCCCCAGCATTTT
- TRBJ1-5 - TRBV3-1 CASSQTGANQPQHF TGTGCCAGCAGCCAGACAGGAGCTAATCAGCCCCAGCATTTT
TRBD1 TRBJ1-2 - TRBV12-3/TRBV12-4 CASSLPPGQGYGYTF TGTGCCAGCAGTCTCCCACCGGGACAGGGGTATGGCTACACCTTC
- TRBJ2-2 few TRBV2 CASRGGGTGELFF TGTGCCAGCAGGGGGGGCGGCACCGGGGAGCTGTTTTTT
- TRBJ2-3 - TRBV20-1 CSARVGGNTDTQYF TGCAGTGCTAGAGTGGGCGGGAACACAGATACGCAGTATTTT
- TRBJ1-2 - TRBV19 CASSMYGQPYGYTF TGTGCCAGTAGTATGTATGGACAGCCCTATGGCTACACCTTC
TRBD1 TRBJ2-7 - TRBV10-3 CAISGQGYEQYF TGTGCCATCAGCGGACAGGGATACGAGCAGTACTTC
- TRBJ1-2 - TRBV15 CATSRGGGYGYTF TGTGCCACCAGCAGAGGAGGGGGCTATGGCTACACCTTC
TRBD1 TRBJ2-4 once TRBV29-1 CSVGTGGPRDIQYF TGCAGCGTGGGGACAGGGGGCCCCAGGGACATTCAGTACTTC
- TRBJ1-5 - TRBV6-5 CASRGRLDQPQHF TGTGCCAGCAGGGGGCGCCTAGATCAGCCCCAGCATTTT
TRBD1 TRBJ2-7 - TRBV5-1 CASSRRQGPYEQYF TGCGCCAGCAGCAGACGACAGGGACCCTACGAGCAGTACTTC
TRBD1 TRBJ2-7 - TRBV2 CAIYDRGEDEQYF TGTGCCATATACGACAGGGGGGAGGACGAGCAGTACTTC
- TRBJ1-2 - TRBV29-1 CSVVGQTSGYTF TGCAGCGTTGTAGGACAAACGTCGGGCTACACCTTC
TRBD2 TRBJ2-1 - TRBV13 CASSLWGGGAGNEQFF TGTGCCAGCAGCTTATGGGGCGGGGGGGCCGGGAATGAGCAGTTCTTC
- TRBJ1-1 - TRBV30 CAWTLGLGGRNTEAFF TGTGCCTGGACCTTAGGGTTGGGGGGGAGGAACACTGAAGCTTTCTTT
- TRBJ1-3 - TRBV7-2 CAIPSGGVAGNTIYF TGTGCCATCCCTAGCGGGGGGGTCGCTGGAAACACCATATATTTT
- TRBJ2-7 - TRBV7-2 CASSREGGYEQYF TGTGCCAGCAGCCGAGAGGGGGGATACGAGCAGTACTTC
- TRBJ2-3 - TRBV24-1 CATSDSKTRGDTQYF TGTGCCACCAGTGATTCTAAGACCCGAGGAGATACGCAGTATTTT
TRBD1 TRBJ1-4 - TRBV20-1 CSAAMTGGNEKLFF TGCAGTGCTGCGATGACAGGGGGCAATGAAAAACTGTTTTTT